What follows describes a single T cell receptor (beta chain). Its antigen is not known. Germline V gene data show CDR1 as MGHRA and CDR2 as YSYEKL. The V and J ends lost 3 bases and 4 bases, in that order; junction bases with no gene match: 9. CDR3 length equals 15 residues. RNA, at about 0.45 to 1 ug, was reverse transcribed with random hexamers. Amplification of TCR beta CDR3 was carried out by immunoSEQ multiplex PCR, which covered 54 Vbeta and 13 Jbeta segments. TCRdb redid the calling of the immunoSEQ multiplex PCR reads with MiXCR, one entry per CDR3 protein. In the table there are roughly 120,000 distinct CDR3 sequences, around 94% of which are singletons. The entry originates in a study of CD8 T cells in Susac syndrome. TEMRA cells were enriched by FACS, and CD4+ and CD8+ T cells were negatively isolated. Study results and limitations: The TCR sequencing and HLA analysis in the study involved a relatively small number of individuals, as the study acknowledged.

The sequence was obtained from a human donor with multiple sclerosis. V usage is TRBV4-1 and J usage is TRBJ2-7; 7 bases align to TRBD2. Specimen: CD4+ T cells from PBMCs. CDR3 amino acids: CASSQRSSGNYEQYF. CDR3 DNA sequence: TGCGCCAGCAGCCAGAGGTCTAGCGGAAATTACGAGCAGTACTTC.